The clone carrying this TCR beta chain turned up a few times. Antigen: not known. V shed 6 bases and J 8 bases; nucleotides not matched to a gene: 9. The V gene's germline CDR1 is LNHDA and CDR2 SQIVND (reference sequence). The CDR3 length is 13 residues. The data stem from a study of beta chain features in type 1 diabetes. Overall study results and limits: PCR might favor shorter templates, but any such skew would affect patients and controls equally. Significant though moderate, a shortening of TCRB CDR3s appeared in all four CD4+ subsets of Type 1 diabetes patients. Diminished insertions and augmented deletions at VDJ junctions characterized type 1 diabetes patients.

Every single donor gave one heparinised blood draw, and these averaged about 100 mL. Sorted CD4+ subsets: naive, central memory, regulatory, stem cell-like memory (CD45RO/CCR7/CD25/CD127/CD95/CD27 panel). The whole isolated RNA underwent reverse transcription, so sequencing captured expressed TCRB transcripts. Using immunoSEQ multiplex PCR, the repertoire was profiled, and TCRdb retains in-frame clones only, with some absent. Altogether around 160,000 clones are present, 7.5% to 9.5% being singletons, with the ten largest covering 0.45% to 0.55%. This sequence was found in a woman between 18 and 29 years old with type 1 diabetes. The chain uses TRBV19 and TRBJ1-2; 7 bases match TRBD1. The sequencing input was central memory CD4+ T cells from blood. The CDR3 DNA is TGTGCCAGTAGGCCGGGACAGAGGACCGGCTACACCTTC. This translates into CASRPGQRTGYTF.